This entry lists 13 T cell receptor beta chains sequenced from one sample in a study of blood T cell repertoires in COVID-19. TCRdb keeps only in-frame clones here, not all; method: immunoSEQ multiplex PCR. Among hundreds of thousands of clones listed, roughly 86% were seen once. The sequencing sample was made of peripheral blood. These receptors all stem from a woman in her 30s who had recovered from COVID-19.

This clone was counted at least ten times. The CDR3 reads CASRLRDSGSPLHF. The CDR3 nucleotides read TGTGCCAGCCGGTTGCGGGACAGTGGATCACCCCTCCACTTT. The rearrangement links TRBV28 to TRBJ1-6; the match to TRBD1 covers 7 bases. This CDR3 comprises 14 residues. Germline V CDR1 and CDR2: MDHEN, SYDVKM. With V trimmed by 8 bases and J by 10 bases, 11 bases remained unmatched.

The V call is TRBV27, the J call TRBJ1-2; 12 bases are shared with TRBD1. Germline V gene data show CDR1 as MNHEY and CDR2 as SMNVEV (reference sequence). The CDR3 runs 17 residues. The V gene end was trimmed by 2 bases and the J gene end by 4 bases; junction bases not matched to a gene: 8. The CDR3 region is CASSLTGTGGDGYGYTF. The CDR3 DNA reads as TGTGCCAGCAGTTTAACAGGGACAGGGGGCGATGGCTATGGCTACACCTTC.

The chain has TRBV25-1 and TRBJ1-1; D might be TRBD1 (5 bases). The CDR3 has 14 amino acids. The V gene lost 0 bases and the J gene lost 7 bases, with 12 bases spanning the gap. CDR1 is MGHDK and CDR2 is SYGVNS in the germline V gene. CDR3 sequence: CASSEYAAGLEAFF. The CDR3 DNA is TGTGCCAGCAGTGAATACGCCGCGGGGCTTGAAGCTTTCTTT. Full variable domain (remainder filled in from reference TRBV25-1 and TRBJ1-1): EADIYQTPRYLVIGTGKKITLECSQTMGHDKMYWYQQDPGMELHLIHYSYGVNSTEKGDLSSESTVSRIRTEHFPLTLESARPSHTSQYLCASSEYAAGLEAFFGQGTRLTVV.

V gene TRBV15 combines with J gene TRBJ1-1; D unclear. Germline CDR1 and CDR2: LNHNV and YYDKDF (reference sequence). The V end lost 1 base, the J end lost 1 base, and 10 bases lay between the germline ends. The CDR3 is made up of 15 amino acids. CDR3 sequence reads: CATSRGQRQNTEAFF. CDR3 in DNA: TGTGCCACCAGCAGAGGACAAAGACAGAACACTGAAGCTTTCTTT.

V usage is TRBV7-9 and J usage is TRBJ1-1, with 7 bases aligning to TRBD1. CDR1 is SEHNR, CDR2 FQNEAQ, per germline (reference sequence). The CDR3 contains 14 residues. V trimming: 5 bases; J trimming: 7 bases; junction bases outside the gene matches: 10. The CDR3 nucleotides are TGTGCCAGCAGCAACCCAGACAGGGCCTTTGAAGCTTTCTTT. It is translated as CASSNPDRAFEAFF.

V is TRBV6-6 and J is TRBJ1-5; TRBD1 matches 9 bases. Germline CDR1 is MNHNY and CDR2 is SVGAGI (reference sequence). The length of the CDR3 is 14 residues. J gave up 7 bases and V 5 bases, and 6 bases lay outside the gene matches. CDR3 amino acids: CASSSTGGEQPQHF. CDR3 in DNA: TGTGCCAGCAGTAGTACAGGGGGCGAACAGCCCCAGCATTTT.

The rearrangement uses TRBV2 and TRBJ1-4; D is possibly TRBD1 (5 bases). Germline CDR1 reads SNHLY; CDR2 reads FYNNEI. CDR3 size: 15 residues. The V gene lost 1 base and the J gene lost 8 bases, with 14 bases spanning the gap. The CDR3 spells CASSEDRGGEEKLFF. CDR3 in DNA: TGTGCCAGCAGTGAAGATCGGGGGGGAGAGGAAAAACTGTTTTTT.

For the CDR3, the DNA is TGCGCCAGCAGCCAAACCGGGACAGGGCTCTACGAGCAGTACTTC. It codes for CASSQTGTGLYEQYF. The genes are TRBV4-1 and TRBJ2-7; 9 bases align to TRBD1. V gave up 2 bases and J gave up 3 bases; unmatched junction bases: 5. This CDR3 comprises 15 residues. Germline loops: CDR1 MGHRA, CDR2 YSYEKL.

This clone was recorded a few times. The chain has TRBV19 and TRBJ1-5; the match to TRBD1 covers 7 bases. There are 15 residues in the CDR3. Losses at the gene ends were 7 bases for V and 1 base for J; bases not matched to a gene: 7. Germline CDR1 and CDR2: LNHDA and SQIVND (reference sequence). The CDR3 DNA sequence: TGTGCCAGTACCCCTATACAGGGGAGCAATCAGCCCCAGCATTTT. Its protein is CASTPIQGSNQPQHF.

The V and J genes are TRBV3-1 (or the pseudogene TRBV3-2) and TRBJ2-5; 10 positions match TRBD1. Germline-derived CDR1 and CDR2 are LGHDT and YNNKEL (reference sequence). Trimming removed 4 bases from V and 1 base from J; junction bases left unmatched: 9. CDR3 length: 17 residues. The CDR3 region has the DNA TGTGCCAGCAGCCTCGATATAAGGACAGGGGGCCAAGAGACCCAGTACTTC. Protein sequence: CASSLDIRTGGQETQYF.

This chain links TRBV6-2 or TRBV6-3 with TRBJ1-1, with 8 bases identical to TRBD1. This CDR3 has 16 residues. Unmatched junction bases numbered 10, after V lost 6 bases and J lost 1 base. CDR1 is MNHEY, CDR2 SVGEGT, per germline. CDR3 loop: CASSPDRGKQNTEAFF. For the CDR3, the DNA is TGTGCCAGCAGCCCCGACAGGGGAAAGCAGAACACTGAAGCTTTCTTT.

The chain recombines TRBV5-6 with TRBJ2-3; tentatively, D is TRBD2 (5 bases). The germline gives CDR1 SGHDT, CDR2 YYEEEE. The V and J ends lost 3 bases and 6 bases respectively, with 8 bases between them. The length of the CDR3 is 12 residues. CDR3 sequence: CASSYASDTQYF. The CDR3 DNA reads TGTGCCAGCAGCTACGCTAGCGATACGCAGTATTTT.

This chain connects TRBV11-2 to TRBJ1-2; no firm D call. Deletions cut 3 bases from V and 8 bases from J, with 13 bases between. Germline CDR1 and CDR2: SGHAT and FQNNGV. The CDR3 extends over 13 amino acids. The CDR3 nucleotides are TGTGCCAGCAGCTTTTACCTGGGGAGCGGCTACACCTTC. It codes for CASSFYLGSGYTF.